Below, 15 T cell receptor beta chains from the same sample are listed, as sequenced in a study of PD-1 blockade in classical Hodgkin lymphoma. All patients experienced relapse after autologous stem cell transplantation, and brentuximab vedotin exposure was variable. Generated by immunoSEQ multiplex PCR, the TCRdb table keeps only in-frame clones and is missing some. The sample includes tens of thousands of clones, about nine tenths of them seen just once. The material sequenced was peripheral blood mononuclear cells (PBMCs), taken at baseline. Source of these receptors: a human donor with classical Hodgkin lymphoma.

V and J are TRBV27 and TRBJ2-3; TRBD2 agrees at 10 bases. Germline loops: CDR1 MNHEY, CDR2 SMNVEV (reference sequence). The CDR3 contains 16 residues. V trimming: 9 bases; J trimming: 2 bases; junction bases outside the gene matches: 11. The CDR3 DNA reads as TGTGCCAGGTCCCCCGGGCTAGCGGGAGTCACAGATACGCAGTATTTT. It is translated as CARSPGLAGVTDTQYF.

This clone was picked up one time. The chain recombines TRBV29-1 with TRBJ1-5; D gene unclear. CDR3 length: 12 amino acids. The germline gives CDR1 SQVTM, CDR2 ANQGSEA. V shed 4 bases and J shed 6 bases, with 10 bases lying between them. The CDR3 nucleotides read TGCAGCGTTGGGTTCTGGGGTCAGCCCCAGCATTTT. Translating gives CSVGFWGQPQHF. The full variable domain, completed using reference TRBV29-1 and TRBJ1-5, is SAVISQKPSRDICQRGTSLTIQCQVDSQVTMMFWYRQQPGQSLTLIATANQGSEATYESGFVIDKFPISRPNLTFSTLTVSNMSPEDSSIYLCSVGFWGQPQHFGDGTRLSIL.

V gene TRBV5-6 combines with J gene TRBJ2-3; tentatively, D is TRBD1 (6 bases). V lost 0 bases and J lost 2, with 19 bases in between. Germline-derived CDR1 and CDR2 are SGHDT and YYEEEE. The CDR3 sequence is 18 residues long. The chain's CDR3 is CASSLDREQDSLTDTQYF. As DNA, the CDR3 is TGTGCCAGCAGCTTGGACAGGGAGCAGGACTCCCTCACAGATACGCAGTATTTT.

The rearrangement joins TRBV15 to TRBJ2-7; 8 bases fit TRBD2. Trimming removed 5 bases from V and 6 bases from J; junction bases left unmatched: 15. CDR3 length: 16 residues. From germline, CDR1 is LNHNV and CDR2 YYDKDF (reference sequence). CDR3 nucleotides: TGTGCCACCAGCCCCCGGGGGGGCAGGGAGTCTGGCGAGCAGTACTTC. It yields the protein CATSPRGGRESGEQYF. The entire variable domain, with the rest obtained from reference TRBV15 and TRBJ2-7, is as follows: DAMVIQNPRYQVTQFGKPVTLSCSQTLNHNVMYWYQQKSSQAPKLLFHYYDKDFNNEADTPDNFQSRRPNTSFCFLDIRSPGLGDTAMYLCATSPRGGRESGEQYFGPGTRLTVT.

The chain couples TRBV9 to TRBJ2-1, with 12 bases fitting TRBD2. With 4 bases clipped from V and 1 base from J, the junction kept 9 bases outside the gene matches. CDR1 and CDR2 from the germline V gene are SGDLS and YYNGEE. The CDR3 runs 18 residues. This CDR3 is CASSSRLAGEVSYNEQFF. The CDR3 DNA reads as TGTGCCAGCAGCTCACGACTAGCGGGAGAAGTATCCTACAATGAGCAGTTCTTC.

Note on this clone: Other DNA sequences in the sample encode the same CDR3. As DNA, the CDR3 is TGTGCCGCCCGGAGAGCGGGGAACTATGGCTACACCTTC. The encoded protein is CAARRAGNYGYTF. The chain links TRBV19 to TRBJ1-2; unclear D gene. From germline, CDR1 is LNHDA and CDR2 SQIVND (reference sequence). The CDR3 extends over 13 amino acids. Trimming pared 11 bases from V and 2 bases from J, leaving 15 bases between.

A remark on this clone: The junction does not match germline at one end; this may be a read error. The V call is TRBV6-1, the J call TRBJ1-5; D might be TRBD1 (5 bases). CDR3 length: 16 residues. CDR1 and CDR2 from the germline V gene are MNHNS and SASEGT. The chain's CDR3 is CASREGSRGSNQPQHF. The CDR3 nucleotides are TGTGCCAGCAGGGAAGGGTCGAGGGGTAGCAATCAGCCCCAGCATTTT.

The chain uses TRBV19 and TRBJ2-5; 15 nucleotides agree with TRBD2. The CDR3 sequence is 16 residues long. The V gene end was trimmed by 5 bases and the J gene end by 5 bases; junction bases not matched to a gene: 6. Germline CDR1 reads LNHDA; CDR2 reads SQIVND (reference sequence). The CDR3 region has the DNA TGTGCCAGTAGTCGGACTAGCGGGGGGGTCTTGGAGACCCAGTACTTC. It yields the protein CASSRTSGGVLETQYF.

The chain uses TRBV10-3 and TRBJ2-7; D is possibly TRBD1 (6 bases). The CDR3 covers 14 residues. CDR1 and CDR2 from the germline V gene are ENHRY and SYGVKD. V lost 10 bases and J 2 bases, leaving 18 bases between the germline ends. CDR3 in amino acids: CATADSQTPYEQYF. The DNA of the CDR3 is TGTGCCACAGCGGACAGCCAGACCCCCTACGAGCAGTACTTC.

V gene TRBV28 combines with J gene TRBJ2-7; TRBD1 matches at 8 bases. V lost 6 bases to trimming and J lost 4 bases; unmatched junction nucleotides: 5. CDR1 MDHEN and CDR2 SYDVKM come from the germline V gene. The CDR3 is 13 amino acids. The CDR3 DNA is TGTGCCAGCAGCAGGGGGCAAGGTTACGAGCAGTACTTC. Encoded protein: CASSRGQGYEQYF.

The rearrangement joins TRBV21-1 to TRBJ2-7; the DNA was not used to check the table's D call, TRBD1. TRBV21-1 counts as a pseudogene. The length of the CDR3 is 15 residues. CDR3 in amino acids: CASRYRGIEHYEQYF. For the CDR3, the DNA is TGTGCCAGCAGGTACAGGGGGATCGAGCACTACGAGCAGTACTTC.

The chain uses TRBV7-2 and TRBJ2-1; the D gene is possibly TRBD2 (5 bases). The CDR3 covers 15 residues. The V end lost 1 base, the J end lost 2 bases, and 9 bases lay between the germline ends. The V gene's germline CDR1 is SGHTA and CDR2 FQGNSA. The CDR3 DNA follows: TGTGCCAGCAGCTTAGGGCTAGCCGCCTACAATGAGCAGTTCTTC. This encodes CASSLGLAAYNEQFF.

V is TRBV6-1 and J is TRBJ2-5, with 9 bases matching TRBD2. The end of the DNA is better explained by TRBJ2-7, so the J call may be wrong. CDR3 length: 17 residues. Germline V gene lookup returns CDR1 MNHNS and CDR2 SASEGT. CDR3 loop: CASSEALRLAGSYEQYF. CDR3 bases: TGTGCCAGCAGTGAAGCGCTTCGGCTAGCGGGATCATACGAGCAGTACTTC.

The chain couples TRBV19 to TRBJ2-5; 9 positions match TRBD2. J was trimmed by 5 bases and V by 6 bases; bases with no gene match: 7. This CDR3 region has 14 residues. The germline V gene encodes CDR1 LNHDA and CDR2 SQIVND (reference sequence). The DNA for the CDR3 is TGTGCCAGTAGGTCTAGCGGGGCGGGGGAGACCCAGTACTTC. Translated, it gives CASRSSGAGETQYF.

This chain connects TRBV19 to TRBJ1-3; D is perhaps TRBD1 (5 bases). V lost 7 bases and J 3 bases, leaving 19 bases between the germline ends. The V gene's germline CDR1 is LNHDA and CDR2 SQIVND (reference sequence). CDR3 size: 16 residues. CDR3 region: CASTNHRNKIGNTIYF. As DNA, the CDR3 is TGTGCCAGTACCAATCACAGGAACAAAATTGGAAACACCATATATTTT. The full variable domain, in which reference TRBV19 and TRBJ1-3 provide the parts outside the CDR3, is DGGITQSPKYLFRKEGQNVTLSCEQNLNHDAMYWYRQDPGQGLRLIYYSQIVNDFQKGDIAEGYSVSREKKESFPLTVTSAQKNPTAFYLCASTNHRNKIGNTIYFGEGSWLTVV.